This TCR beta chain was identified in a study of blood T cell repertoires in COVID-19. In the source study's methods: From reference gene primer amplification, estimates of nucleated cell counts were derived. The assay was immunoSEQ multiplex PCR, and TCRdb's table has in-frame clones only and misses some. V and J calls and clone size are copied from that table; D and trimming were computed from the DNA. The sample records some 45,000 clones, about 90% being singletons. V lost 7 bases and J lost 2; bases outside the gene matches: 3. The CDR3 spans 13 residues. Germline assignment: CDR1 MNHEY and CDR2 SVGAGI.

The specimen sequenced was peripheral blood. The genes are TRBV6-5 and TRBJ1-2; 8 bases fit TRBD1. The origin of this receptor is a man between 65 and 80 years old with active COVID-19. The CDR3 DNA is TGTGCCAGCACTAGGGACAGGAACTATGGCTACACCTTC. Translation gives CASTRDRNYGYTF.